This paragraph covers one T cell receptor beta chain sequence. Antigen: not known. Primers included in the PCR were 60 Vbeta and 13 Jbeta primers. Produced via immunoSEQ multiplex PCR; TCRdb's table is partial and in-frame only. The sample carries 130,000 or so clones, 81% recorded once. The entry originates in a study of cytomegalovirus exposure and HLA in healthy donors. Findings of the study overall: The authors listed 150 to 200 TCR beta chains as cytomegalovirus-associated.

V trimming: 3 bases; J trimming: 0 bases; junction bases outside the gene matches: 15. The CDR3 has 19 residues. Germline CDR1 is MNHEY and CDR2 is SMNVEV (reference sequence). Sequenced material: PBMCs. This clonotype was obtained from a man aged 35-49 years in good health and CMV-seronegative. The rearrangement links TRBV27 to TRBJ2-7, with 9 positions matching TRBD2. In DNA form, the CDR3 reads TGTGCCAGCAGTTTGTACTCCCCACCGACTAGCGGAAGCTCCTACGAGCAGTACTTC. Translation: CASSLYSPPTSGSSYEQYF.